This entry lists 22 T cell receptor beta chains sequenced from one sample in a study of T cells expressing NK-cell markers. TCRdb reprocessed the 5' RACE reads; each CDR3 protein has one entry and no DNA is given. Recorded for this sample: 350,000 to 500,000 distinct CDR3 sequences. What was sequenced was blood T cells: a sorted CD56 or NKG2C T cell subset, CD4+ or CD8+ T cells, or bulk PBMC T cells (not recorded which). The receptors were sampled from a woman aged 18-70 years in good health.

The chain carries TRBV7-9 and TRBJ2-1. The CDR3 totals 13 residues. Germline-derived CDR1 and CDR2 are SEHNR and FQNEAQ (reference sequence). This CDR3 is CASSLAERNEQFF. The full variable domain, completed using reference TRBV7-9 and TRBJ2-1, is DTGVSQNPRHKITKRGQNVTFRCDPISEHNRLYWYRQTLGQGPEFLTYFQNEAQLEKSRLLSDRFSAERPKGSFSTLEIQRTEQGDSAMYLCASSLAERNEQFFGPGTRLTVL.

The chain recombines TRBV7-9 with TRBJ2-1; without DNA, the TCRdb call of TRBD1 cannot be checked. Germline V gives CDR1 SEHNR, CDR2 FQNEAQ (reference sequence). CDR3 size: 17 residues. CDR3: CASSFPPVGRDFDEQFF.

CDR3 sequence reads: CASSQGSREQYF. The chain uses TRBV3-1 and TRBJ2-7. The germline gives CDR1 LGHDT, CDR2 YNNKEL (reference sequence). The CDR3 is 12 amino acids.

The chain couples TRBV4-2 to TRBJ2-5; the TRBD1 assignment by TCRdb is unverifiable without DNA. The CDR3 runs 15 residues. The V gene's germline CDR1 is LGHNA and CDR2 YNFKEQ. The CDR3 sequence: CASSQEYGTDETQYF.

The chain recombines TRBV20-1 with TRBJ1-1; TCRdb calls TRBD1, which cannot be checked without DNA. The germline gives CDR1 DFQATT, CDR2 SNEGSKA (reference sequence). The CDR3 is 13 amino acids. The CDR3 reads CSAKEGADTEAFF.

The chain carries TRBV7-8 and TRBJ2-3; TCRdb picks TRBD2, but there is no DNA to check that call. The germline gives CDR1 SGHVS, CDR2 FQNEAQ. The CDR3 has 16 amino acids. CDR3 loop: CASSYLAALAGDTQYF.

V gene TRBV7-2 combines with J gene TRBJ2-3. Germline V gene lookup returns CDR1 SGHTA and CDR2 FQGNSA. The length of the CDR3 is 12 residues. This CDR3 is CASSSVTDTQYF. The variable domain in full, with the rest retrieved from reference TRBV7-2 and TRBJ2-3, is GAGVSQSPSNKVTEKGKDVELRCDPISGHTALYWYRQSLGQGLEFLIYFQGNSAPDKSGLPSDRFSAERTGGSVSTLTIQRTQQEDSAVYLCASSSVTDTQYFGPGTRLTVL.

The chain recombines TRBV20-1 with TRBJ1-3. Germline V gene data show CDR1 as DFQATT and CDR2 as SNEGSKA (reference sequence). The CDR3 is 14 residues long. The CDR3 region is CSASRRSSGNTIYF.

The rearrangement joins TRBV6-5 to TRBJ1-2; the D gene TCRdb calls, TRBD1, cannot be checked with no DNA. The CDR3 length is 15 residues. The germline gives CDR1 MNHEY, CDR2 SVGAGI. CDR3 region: CASSYRGQGGYGYTF.

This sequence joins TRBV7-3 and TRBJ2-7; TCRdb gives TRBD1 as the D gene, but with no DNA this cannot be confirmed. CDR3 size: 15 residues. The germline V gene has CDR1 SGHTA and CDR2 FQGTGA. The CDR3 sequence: CASSLNGGLLYEQYF. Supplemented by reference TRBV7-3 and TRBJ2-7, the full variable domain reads GAGVSQTPSNKVTEKGKYVELRCDPISGHTALYWYRQSLGQGPEFLIYFQGTGAADDSGLPNDRFFAVRPEGSVSTLKIQRTERGDSAVYLCASSLNGGLLYEQYFGPGTRLTVT.

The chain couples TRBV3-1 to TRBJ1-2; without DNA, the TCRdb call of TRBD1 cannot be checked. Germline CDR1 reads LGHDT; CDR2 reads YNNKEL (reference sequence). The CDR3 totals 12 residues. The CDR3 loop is CASLDSSYGYTF.

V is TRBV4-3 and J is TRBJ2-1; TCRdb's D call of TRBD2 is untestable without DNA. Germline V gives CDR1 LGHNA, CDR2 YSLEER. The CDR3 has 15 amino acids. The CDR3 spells CASSVGAGDGDEQFF.

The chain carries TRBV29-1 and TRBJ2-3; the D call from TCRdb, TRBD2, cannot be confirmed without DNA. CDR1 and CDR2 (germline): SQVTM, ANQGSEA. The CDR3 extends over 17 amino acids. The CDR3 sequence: CSAEGVKGVVSTDTQYF.

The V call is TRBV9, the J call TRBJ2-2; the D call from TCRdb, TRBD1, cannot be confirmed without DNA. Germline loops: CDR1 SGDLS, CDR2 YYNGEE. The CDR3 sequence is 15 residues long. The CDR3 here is CASSAGGANTGELFF.

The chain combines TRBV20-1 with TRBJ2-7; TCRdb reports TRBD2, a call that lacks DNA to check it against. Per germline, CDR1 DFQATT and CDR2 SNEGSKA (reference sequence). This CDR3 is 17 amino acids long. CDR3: CSARRPGLRLVTYEQYF.

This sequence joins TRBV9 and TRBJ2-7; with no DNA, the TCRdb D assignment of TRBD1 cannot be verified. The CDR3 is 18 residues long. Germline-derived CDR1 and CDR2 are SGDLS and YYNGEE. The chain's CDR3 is CASSPNSRGARNSYEQYF.

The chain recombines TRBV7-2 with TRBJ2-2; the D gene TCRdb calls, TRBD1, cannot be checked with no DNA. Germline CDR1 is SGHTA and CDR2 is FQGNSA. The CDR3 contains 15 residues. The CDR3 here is CASSYINRGNRELFF.

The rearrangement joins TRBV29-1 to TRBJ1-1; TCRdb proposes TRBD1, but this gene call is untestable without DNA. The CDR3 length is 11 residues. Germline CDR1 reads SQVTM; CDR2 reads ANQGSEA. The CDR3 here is CSVGRTIGAFF.

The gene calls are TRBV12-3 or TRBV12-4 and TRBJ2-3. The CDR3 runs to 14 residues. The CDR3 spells CASSFASSTDTQYF.

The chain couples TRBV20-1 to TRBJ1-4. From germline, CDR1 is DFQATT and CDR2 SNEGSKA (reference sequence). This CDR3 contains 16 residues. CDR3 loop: CSAKGRFEGINEKLFF.

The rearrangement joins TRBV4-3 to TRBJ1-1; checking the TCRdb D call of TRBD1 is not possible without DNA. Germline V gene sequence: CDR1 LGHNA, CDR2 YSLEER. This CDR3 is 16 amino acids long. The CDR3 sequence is CASSQGTTGRGTEAFF.

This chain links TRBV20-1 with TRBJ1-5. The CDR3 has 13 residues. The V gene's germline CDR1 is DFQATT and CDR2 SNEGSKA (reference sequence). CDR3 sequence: CSARAGSNQPQHF.